These 16 T cell receptor beta chains originate from one sample sequenced in a study of T cell responses to AZD1222 COVID-19 vaccine. Profiled with immunoSEQ multiplex PCR; TCRdb holds only in-frame clones, not every one. The sample carries 95,000 to 110,000 clones, approximately 90% recorded once. Here the sequenced sample was peripheral blood, taken on day 0 of AZD1222 vaccination. These receptors originate from an adult in good health.

The chain carries TRBV18 and TRBJ2-7; tentative D call: TRBD2 (6 bases). The CDR3 extends over 17 amino acids. The V end lost 6 bases, the J end lost 1 base, and 22 bases lay between the germline ends. CDR1 is KGHSH and CDR2 is LQKENI in the germline V gene. DNA of the CDR3: TGTGCCAGCTCCTCCCTCTCCGGGACTCATAATTCCTACGAGCAGTACTTC. Translated: CASSSLSGTHNSYEQYF.

The chain recombines TRBV3-1 (or the pseudogene TRBV3-2) with TRBJ2-2, with D hard to call. Germline V gene sequence: CDR1 LGHDT, CDR2 YNNKEL (reference sequence). This CDR3 comprises 14 residues. V lost 0 bases, J lost 3 bases, and 5 bases lay in between. The DNA of the CDR3 is TGTGCCAGCAGCCAAGAGGGGTACACCGGGGAGCTGTTTTTT. Its protein is CASSQEGYTGELFF.

This clone has only a few counts. This chain joins TRBV29-1 and TRBJ2-3; unclear D gene. The V gene's germline CDR1 is SQVTM and CDR2 ANQGSEA. CDR3 length: 12 amino acids. V lost 7 bases, J lost 6 bases, and 14 bases lay in between. CDR3 protein: CSAVRPPDTQYF. CDR3 DNA sequence: TGCAGCGCTGTTCGTCCCCCGGATACGCAGTATTTT.

The J gene is TRBJ1-1, the V gene TRBV6-5; the D gene is possibly TRBD1 (5 bases). The V end was cut by 3 bases, the J end by 0 bases, with 11 bases between. This CDR3 has 15 residues. Germline V gives CDR1 MNHEY, CDR2 SVGAGI. The CDR3 DNA follows: TGTGCCAGCAGTTATGACAGTTACATGAACACTGAAGCTTTCTTT. It encodes CASSYDSYMNTEAFF.

V and J are TRBV3-1 (or the pseudogene TRBV3-2) and TRBJ1-2; D unresolved. V was shortened by 1 base and J by 4 bases, with 19 bases between the two germline ends. CDR3 length equals 17 residues. Per the germline V gene, CDR1 is LGHDT and CDR2 is YNNKEL (reference sequence). The chain's CDR3 is CASSQGKGPSFGYGYTF. CDR3 bases: TGTGCCAGCAGCCAAGGAAAAGGGCCCTCCTTCGGCTATGGCTACACCTTC.

This chain links TRBV5-4 with TRBJ1-1; possibly TRBD1 for D (6 bases). Looked up from germline, CDR1 is SGHNT and CDR2 is YYREEE (reference sequence). The CDR3 is 14 residues long. With 0 bases removed from V and 3 bases from J, the gap between germline ends came to 9 bases. This CDR3 is CASSLGKGDTEAFF. For the CDR3, the DNA is TGTGCCAGCAGCTTGGGGAAGGGGGACACTGAAGCTTTCTTT.

The rearrangement links TRBV20-1 to TRBJ1-2; a possible D gene is TRBD1 (5 bases). The CDR3 sequence is 14 residues long. Germline loops: CDR1 DFQATT, CDR2 SNEGSKA (reference sequence). V lost 3 bases, J lost 0 bases, and 11 bases lay in between. The CDR3 bases are TGCAGTGCTAGTACAGGACTAGCTAACTATGGCTACACCTTC. This gives the protein CSASTGLANYGYTF.

The genes are TRBV4-1 and TRBJ1-5, with D unresolved. This CDR3 contains 15 residues. V gave up 1 base and J gave up 2 bases, with 9 bases separating them. CDR1 is MGHRA and CDR2 is YSYEKL in the germline V gene. The CDR3 reads CASSQVSRGNQPQHF. CDR3 sequence (DNA): TGCGCCAGCAGCCAAGTGTCCCGGGGCAATCAGCCCCAGCATTTT.

The gene calls are TRBV2 and TRBJ1-2, with D possibly being TRBD1 (5 bases). The length of the CDR3 is 14 residues. CDR1 and CDR2 from the germline V gene are SNHLY and FYNNEI. V lost 8 bases, J lost 4 bases, and 17 bases lay in between. DNA for the CDR3: TGTGCCAGCGCCGGCCCGGGGCGGATCTATGGCTACACCTTC. This codes for CASAGPGRIYGYTF. Filled out from reference TRBV2 and TRBJ1-2, the complete variable domain reads EPEVTQTPSHQVTQMGQEVILRCVPISNHLYFYWYRQILGQKVEFLVSFYNNEISEKSEIFDDQFSVERPDGSNFTLKIRSTKLEDSAMYFCASAGPGRIYGYTFGSGTRLTVV.

The rearrangement uses TRBV6-5 and TRBJ1-1; 7 nucleotides match TRBD1. The CDR3 is made up of 13 amino acids. V lost 6 bases to trimming and J lost 7 bases; unmatched junction nucleotides: 8. CDR1 is MNHEY, CDR2 SVGAGI, per germline. CDR3 nucleotides: TGTGCCAGCAGCCAGGGGGGGATAGGTGAAGCTTTCTTT. Its protein product is CASSQGGIGEAFF.

The chain combines TRBV7-2 with TRBJ2-2; no clear D. The CDR3 consists of 15 residues. The V end lost 4 bases, the J end lost 1 base, and 10 bases lay between the germline ends. Germline CDR1 is SGHTA and CDR2 is FQGNSA. The CDR3 region has the DNA TGTGCCAGCAGCTCCCTCGGGCGGAACACCGGGGAGCTGTTTTTT. It codes for CASSSLGRNTGELFF.

This chain connects TRBV3-1 (or the pseudogene TRBV3-2) to TRBJ2-5; the D is unclear. This CDR3 region has 15 residues. The germline V gene has CDR1 LGHDT and CDR2 YNNKEL (reference sequence). With 1 base removed from V and 3 bases from J, the gap between germline ends came to 12 bases. DNA of the CDR3: TGTGCCAGCAGCCAAGGTACGAGGCCGAAAGAGACCCAGTACTTC. This encodes CASSQGTRPKETQYF.

The chain recombines TRBV6-4 with TRBJ2-1; possibly TRBD1 for D (5 bases). The CDR3 length is 14 residues. Between the trimmed V and J ends, which lost 2 bases and 10 bases, there was a span of 15 bases. Germline V gene data show CDR1 as MRHNA and CDR2 as SNTAGT. Here the CDR3 reads CASSDTPDTEEQFF. The CDR3, as DNA: TGTGCCAGCAGTGACACGCCGGACACTGAAGAGCAGTTCTTC.

The chain employs TRBV4-3 and TRBJ1-2; no clear D gene. The length of the CDR3 is 16 residues. Trimming took off 0 bases at V and 4 bases at J, with 15 bases between the two ends. The germline CDR1 and CDR2 sequences are LGHNA and YSLEER. The CDR3 here is CASSQDNRAVFYGYTF. The DNA of the CDR3 is TGCGCCAGCAGCCAAGATAACCGGGCAGTCTTCTATGGCTACACCTTC.

This clone was counted once. The chain carries TRBV19 and TRBJ1-2; D might be TRBD1 (5 bases). CDR3 length: 13 amino acids. The V gene lost 4 bases and the J gene lost 2 bases, with 8 bases spanning the gap. Germline CDR1 is LNHDA and CDR2 is SQIVND (reference sequence). Here the CDR3 reads CASSTGLNYGYTF. The DNA of the CDR3 is TGTGCCAGTAGTACGGGACTGAACTATGGCTACACCTTC. Variable domain in full (rest from reference TRBV19 and TRBJ1-2): DGGITQSPKYLFRKEGQNVTLSCEQNLNHDAMYWYRQDPGQGLRLIYYSQIVNDFQKGDIAEGYSVSREKKESFPLTVTSAQKNPTAFYLCASSTGLNYGYTFGSGTRLTVV.

The J gene is TRBJ2-1, the V gene TRBV7-2; D perhaps matches TRBD1 (5 bases). With 1 base removed from V and 8 bases from J, the gap between germline ends came to 12 bases. In germline, CDR1 is SGHTA, CDR2 FQGNSA. CDR3 length equals 14 residues. Here the CDR3 DNA reads TGTGCCAGCAGCTTAGAGGGGATTATGGATGAGCAGTTCTTC. Its protein is CASSLEGIMDEQFF.